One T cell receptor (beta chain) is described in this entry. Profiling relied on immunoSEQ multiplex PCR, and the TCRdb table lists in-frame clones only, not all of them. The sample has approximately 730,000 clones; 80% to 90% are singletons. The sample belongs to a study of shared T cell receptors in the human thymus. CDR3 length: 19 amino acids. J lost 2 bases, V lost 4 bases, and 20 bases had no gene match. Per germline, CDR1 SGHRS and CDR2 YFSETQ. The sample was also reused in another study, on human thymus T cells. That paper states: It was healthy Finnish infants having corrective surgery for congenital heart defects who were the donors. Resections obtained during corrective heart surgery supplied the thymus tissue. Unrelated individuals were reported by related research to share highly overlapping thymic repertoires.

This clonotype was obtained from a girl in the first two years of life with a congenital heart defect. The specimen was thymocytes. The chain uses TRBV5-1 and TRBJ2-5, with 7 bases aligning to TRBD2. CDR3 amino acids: CASSIPPPPQSGGQETQYF. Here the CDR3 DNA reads TGCGCCAGCAGCATCCCCCCCCCTCCGCAGTCGGGGGGTCAAGAGACCCAGTACTTC.